This record looks at one TCR beta chain sequence and its context. These data are taken from a study of Ad26.COV2.S vaccination and SARS-CoV-2 variants. Study-wide context: Participants got Ad26.COV2.S intramuscularly, once or twice 56 days apart.

The germline CDR1 and CDR2 sequences are LGHDT and YNNKEL (reference sequence). Trimming took off 6 bases at V and 4 bases at J, with 19 bases between the two ends. The CDR3 spans 16 residues. This table comes from immunoSEQ multiplex PCR, and its TCRdb copy is limited to in-frame clones, with some not included. The table records about half a million clones, about nine tenths of them present only once. Specified treatment: 15 to 20 received Ad26.COV2.S at low or high dose, single or two shots; several received placebo; per-sample allocation not given. On day 63 after the first injection, vaccine and placebo recipients gave samples.

The chain couples TRBV3-1 (or the pseudogene TRBV3-2) to TRBJ2-1; D is perhaps TRBD2 (6 bases). The receptor's source is a person between 18 and 65 years old who received the Ad26.COV2.S COVID-19 vaccine or a placebo. This sample comprised peripheral blood, obtained in a trial of Ad26.COV2.S vaccine versus placebo. CDR3 amino acids: CASSSLPGLLYNEQFF. The CDR3 DNA follows: TGTGCCAGCAGTTCCCTGCCGGGACTGCTATACAATGAGCAGTTCTTC.